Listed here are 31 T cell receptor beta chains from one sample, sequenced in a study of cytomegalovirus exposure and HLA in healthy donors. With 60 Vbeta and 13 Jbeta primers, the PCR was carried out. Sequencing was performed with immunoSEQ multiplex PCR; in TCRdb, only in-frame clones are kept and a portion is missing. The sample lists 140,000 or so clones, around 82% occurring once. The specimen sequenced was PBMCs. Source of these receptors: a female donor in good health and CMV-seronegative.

CDR3 sequence: CASSLQGGNNSPLHF. The CDR3 nucleotides are TGTGCCAGCAGTCTTCAGGGAGGCAATAATTCACCCCTCCACTTT. This chain joins TRBV6-1 and TRBJ1-6; a possible D gene is TRBD1 (5 bases). Germline CDR1 is MNHNS and CDR2 is SASEGT. This CDR3 is built from 15 residues. With 5 bases removed from V and 5 bases from J, the gap between germline ends came to 13 bases.

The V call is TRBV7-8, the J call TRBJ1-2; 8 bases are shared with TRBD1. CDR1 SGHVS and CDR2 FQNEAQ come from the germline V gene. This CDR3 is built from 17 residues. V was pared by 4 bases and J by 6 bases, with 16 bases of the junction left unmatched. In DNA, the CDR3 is TGTGCCAGCAGCTCGATCTCACCCCGGGACAGGAGGGATGGCTACACCTTC. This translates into CASSSISPRDRRDGYTF.

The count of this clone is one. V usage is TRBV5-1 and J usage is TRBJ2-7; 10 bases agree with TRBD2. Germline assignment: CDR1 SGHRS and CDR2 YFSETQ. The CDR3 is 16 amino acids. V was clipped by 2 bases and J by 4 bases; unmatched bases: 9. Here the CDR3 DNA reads TGCGCCAGCAGCTTAAGAGCGGGAGGGCAGGGTTACGAGCAGTACTTC. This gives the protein CASSLRAGGQGYEQYF. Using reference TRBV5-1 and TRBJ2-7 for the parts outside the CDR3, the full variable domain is KAGVTQTPRYLIKTRGQQVTLSCSPISGHRSVSWYQQTPGQGLQFLFEYFSETQRNKGNFPGRFSGRQFSNSRSEMNVSTLELGDSALYLCASSLRAGGQGYEQYFGPGTRLTVT.

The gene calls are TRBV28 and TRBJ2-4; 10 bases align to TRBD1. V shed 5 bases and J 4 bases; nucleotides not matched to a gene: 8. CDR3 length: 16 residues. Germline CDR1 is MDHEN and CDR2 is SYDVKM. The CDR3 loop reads CASSTRDRGGKNIQYF. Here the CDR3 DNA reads TGTGCCAGCAGTACCCGGGACAGGGGCGGGAAAAACATTCAGTACTTC.

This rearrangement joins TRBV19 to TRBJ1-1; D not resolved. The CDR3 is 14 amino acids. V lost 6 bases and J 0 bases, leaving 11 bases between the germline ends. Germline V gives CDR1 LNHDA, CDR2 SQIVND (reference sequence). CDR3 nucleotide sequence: TGTGCCAGTAGGGACGGACTCATGAACACTGAAGCTTTCTTT. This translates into CASRDGLMNTEAFF.

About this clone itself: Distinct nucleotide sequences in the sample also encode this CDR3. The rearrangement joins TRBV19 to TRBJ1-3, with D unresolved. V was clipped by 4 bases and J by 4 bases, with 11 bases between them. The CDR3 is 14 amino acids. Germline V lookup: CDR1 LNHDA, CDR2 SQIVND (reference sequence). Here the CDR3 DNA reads TGTGCCAGTAGTAACCCGCTAAGAGGAAACACCATATATTTT. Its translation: CASSNPLRGNTIYF.

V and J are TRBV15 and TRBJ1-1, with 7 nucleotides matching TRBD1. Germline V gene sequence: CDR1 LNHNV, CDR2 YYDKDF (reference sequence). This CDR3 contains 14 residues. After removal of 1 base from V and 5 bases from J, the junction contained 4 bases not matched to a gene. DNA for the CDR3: TGTGCCACCAGCAGAGGGAACAGGGGTACTGAAGCTTTCTTT. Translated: CATSRGNRGTEAFF.

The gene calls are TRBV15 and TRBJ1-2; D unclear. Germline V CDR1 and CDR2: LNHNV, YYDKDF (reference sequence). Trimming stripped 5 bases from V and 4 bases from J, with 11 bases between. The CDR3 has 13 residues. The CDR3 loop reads CATSRSISYGYTF. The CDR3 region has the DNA TGTGCCACCAGCCGCAGTATTTCCTATGGCTACACCTTC.

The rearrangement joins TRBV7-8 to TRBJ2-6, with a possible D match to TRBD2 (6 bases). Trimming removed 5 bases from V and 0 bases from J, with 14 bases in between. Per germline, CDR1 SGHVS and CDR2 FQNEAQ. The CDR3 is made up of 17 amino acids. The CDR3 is CASSPWGGFSGANVLTF. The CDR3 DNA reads TGTGCCAGCAGCCCCTGGGGAGGTTTCTCTGGGGCCAACGTCCTGACTTTC.

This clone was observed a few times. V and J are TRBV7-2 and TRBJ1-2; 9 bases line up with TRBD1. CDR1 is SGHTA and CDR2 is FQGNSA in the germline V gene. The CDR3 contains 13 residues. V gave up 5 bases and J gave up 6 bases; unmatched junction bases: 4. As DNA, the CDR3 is TGTGCCAGCAGCCAGGGACAGGGAAATGGCTACACCTTC. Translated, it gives CASSQGQGNGYTF.

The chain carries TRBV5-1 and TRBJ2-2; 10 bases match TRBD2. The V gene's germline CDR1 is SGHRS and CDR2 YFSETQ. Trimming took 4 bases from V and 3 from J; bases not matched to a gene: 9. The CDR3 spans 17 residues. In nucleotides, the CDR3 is TGCGCCAGCAGCCTAACCAGCGGGGGGGCCGACACCGGGGAGCTGTTTTTT. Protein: CASSLTSGGADTGELFF. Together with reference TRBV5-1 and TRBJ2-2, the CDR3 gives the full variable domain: KAGVTQTPRYLIKTRGQQVTLSCSPISGHRSVSWYQQTPGQGLQFLFEYFSETQRNKGNFPGRFSGRQFSNSRSEMNVSTLELGDSALYLCASSLTSGGADTGELFFGEGSRLTVL.

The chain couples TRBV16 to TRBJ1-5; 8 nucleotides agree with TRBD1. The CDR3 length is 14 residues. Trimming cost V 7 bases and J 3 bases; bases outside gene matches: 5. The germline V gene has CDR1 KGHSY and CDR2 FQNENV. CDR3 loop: CASTRTGSNQPQHF. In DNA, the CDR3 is TGTGCCAGCACCCGGACAGGGTCCAATCAGCCCCAGCATTTT.

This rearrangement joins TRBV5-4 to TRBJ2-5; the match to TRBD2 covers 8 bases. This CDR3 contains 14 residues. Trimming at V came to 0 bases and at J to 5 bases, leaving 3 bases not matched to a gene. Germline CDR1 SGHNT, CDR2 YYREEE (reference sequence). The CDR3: CASSLGLASETQYF. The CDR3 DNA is TGTGCCAGCAGCTTGGGACTAGCGTCGGAGACCCAGTACTTC.

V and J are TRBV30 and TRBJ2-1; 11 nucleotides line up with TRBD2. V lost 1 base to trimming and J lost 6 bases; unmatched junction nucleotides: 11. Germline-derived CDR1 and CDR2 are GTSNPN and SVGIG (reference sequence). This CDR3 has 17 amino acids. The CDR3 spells CAWSGNALAGGINEQFF. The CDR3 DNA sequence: TGTGCCTGGAGTGGGAATGCGCTAGCGGGGGGAATCAATGAGCAGTTCTTC.

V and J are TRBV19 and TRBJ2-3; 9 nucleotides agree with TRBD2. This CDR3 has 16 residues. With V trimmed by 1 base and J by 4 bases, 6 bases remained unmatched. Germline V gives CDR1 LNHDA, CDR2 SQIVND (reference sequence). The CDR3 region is CASSIGTSGRADTQYF. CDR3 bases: TGTGCCAGTAGTATAGGTACTAGCGGGCGTGCAGATACGCAGTATTTT.

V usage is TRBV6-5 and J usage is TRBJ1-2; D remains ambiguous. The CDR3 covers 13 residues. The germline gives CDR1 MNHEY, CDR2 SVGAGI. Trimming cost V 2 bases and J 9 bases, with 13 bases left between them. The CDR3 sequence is CASSYRGSGSYTF. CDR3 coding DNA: TGTGCCAGCAGTTACCGGGGAAGCGGTAGCTACACCTTC.

The CDR3 reads CASSLVGNSNQPQHF. The CDR3 bases are TGCGCCAGCAGCTTGGTCGGGAATAGCAATCAGCCCCAGCATTTT. The chain employs TRBV5-1 and TRBJ1-5; no clear D gene. The CDR3 length is 15 residues. CDR1 and CDR2 from the germline V gene are SGHRS and YFSETQ. V shed 0 bases and J shed 0 bases, with 7 bases lying between them.

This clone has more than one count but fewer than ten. CDR3 sequence reads: CASRSGQGNGYTF. The CDR3 DNA reads TGTGCCAGCAGATCGGGACAGGGCAATGGCTACACCTTC. V is TRBV6-5 and J is TRBJ1-2, with TRBD1 matching 9 bases. Unmatched junction bases numbered 5, after V lost 6 bases and J lost 6 bases. The CDR3 is made up of 13 amino acids. Germline CDR1 is MNHEY and CDR2 is SVGAGI.

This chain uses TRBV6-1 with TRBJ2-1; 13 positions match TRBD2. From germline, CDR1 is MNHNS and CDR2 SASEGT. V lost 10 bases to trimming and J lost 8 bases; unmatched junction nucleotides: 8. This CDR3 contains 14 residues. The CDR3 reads CATGTSGARDEQFF. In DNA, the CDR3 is TGTGCCACCGGGACTAGCGGGGCTCGTGATGAGCAGTTCTTC.

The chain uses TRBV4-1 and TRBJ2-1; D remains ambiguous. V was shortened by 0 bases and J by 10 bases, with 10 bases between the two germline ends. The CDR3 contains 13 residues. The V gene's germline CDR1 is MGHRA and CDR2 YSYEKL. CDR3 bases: TGCGCCAGCAGCCAAGACGCTAGACGGGAGCAGTTCTTC. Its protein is CASSQDARREQFF.

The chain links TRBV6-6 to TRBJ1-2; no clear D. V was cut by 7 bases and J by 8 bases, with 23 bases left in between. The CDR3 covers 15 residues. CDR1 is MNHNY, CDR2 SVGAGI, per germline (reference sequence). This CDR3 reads CASTLLGGRTEGYTF. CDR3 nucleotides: TGTGCCAGCACCCTCCTGGGAGGGCGTACGGAGGGCTACACCTTC.

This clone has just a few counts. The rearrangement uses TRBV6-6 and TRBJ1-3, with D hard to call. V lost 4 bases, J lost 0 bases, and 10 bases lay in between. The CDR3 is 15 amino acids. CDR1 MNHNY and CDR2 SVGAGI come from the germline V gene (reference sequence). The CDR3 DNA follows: TGTGCCAGCAGTTTAATCGGGGTCTCTGGAAACACCATATATTTT. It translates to CASSLIGVSGNTIYF.

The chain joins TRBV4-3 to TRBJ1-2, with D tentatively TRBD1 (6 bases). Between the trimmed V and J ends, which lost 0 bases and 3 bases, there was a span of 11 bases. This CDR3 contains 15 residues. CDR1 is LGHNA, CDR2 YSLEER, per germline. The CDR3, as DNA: TGCGCCAGCAGCCAAGAGGGGGGGCGTGACTATGGCTACACCTTC. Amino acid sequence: CASSQEGGRDYGYTF.

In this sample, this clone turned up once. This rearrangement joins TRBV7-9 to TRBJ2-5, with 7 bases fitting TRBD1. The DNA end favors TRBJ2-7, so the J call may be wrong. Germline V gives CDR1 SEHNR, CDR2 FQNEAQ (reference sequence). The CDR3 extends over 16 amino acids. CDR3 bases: TGTGCCAGCAGCTTAGGAAGGGACAGAATTTCCTACGAGCAGTACTTC. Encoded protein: CASSLGRDRISYEQYF.

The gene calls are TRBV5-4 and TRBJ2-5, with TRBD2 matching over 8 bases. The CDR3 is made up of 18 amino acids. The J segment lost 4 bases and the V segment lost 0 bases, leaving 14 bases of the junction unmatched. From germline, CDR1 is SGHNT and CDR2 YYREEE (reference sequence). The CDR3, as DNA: TGTGCCAGCAGCTTGGAAACCGGAAGAGCGGGAGCGCCAGAGACCCAGTACTTC. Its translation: CASSLETGRAGAPETQYF.

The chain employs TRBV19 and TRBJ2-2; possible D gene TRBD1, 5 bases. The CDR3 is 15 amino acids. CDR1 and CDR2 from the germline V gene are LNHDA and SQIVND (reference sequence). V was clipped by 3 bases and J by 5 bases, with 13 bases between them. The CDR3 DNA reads TGTGCCAGTAGTATGGCAGGGTGGGGAACCGGGGAGCTGTTTTTT. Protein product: CASSMAGWGTGELFF.

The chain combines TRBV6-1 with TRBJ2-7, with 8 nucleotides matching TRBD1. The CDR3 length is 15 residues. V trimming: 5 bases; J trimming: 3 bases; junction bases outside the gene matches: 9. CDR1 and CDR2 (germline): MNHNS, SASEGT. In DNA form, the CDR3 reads TGTGCCAGCAGTACCCGGACAGGGACCAACTACGAGCAGTACTTC. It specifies CASSTRTGTNYEQYF.

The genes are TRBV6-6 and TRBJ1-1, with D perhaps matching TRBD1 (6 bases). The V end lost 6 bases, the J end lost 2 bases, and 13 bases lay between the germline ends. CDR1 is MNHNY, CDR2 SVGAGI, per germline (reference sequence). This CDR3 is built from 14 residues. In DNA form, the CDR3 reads TGTGCCAGCAGGAACAGGGATCCCAACACTGAAGCTTTCTTT. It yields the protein CASRNRDPNTEAFF.

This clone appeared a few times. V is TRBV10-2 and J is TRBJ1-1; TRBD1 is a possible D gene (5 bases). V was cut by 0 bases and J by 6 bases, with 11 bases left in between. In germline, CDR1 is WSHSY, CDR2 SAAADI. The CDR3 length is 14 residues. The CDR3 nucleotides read TGCGCCAGCAGTGAGTCGGGGCGCAGGGCTGAAGCTTTCTTT. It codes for CASSESGRRAEAFF.

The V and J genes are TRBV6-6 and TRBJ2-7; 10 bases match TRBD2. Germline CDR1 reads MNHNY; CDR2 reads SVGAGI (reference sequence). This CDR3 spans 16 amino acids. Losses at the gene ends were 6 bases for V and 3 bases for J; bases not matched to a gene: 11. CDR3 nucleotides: TGTGCCAGCAGGCGGACTAGCGGAGGTGGTCTCTACGAGCAGTACTTC. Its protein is CASRRTSGGGLYEQYF.

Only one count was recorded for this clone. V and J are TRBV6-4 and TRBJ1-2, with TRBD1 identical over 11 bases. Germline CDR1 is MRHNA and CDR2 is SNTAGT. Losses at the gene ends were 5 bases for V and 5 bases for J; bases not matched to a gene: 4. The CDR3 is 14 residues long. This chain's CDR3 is CASSSGTGGYGYTF. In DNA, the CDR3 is TGTGCCAGCAGTTCCGGGACAGGGGGGTATGGCTACACCTTC.